This T cell receptor (beta chain) was documented in a study of blood T cells in healthy people across ages. The use of a sample-barcoded 5' primer and a J-beta primer mix characterized a second PCR of about 6 to 11 cycles. TCRdb called the 5' RACE reads again in MiXCR, with one record for every CDR3 protein. The top ten clones hold about 27% of a sample with 800,000 to 900,000 distinct CDR3 sequences, 62% of them seen once. The CDR3 is made up of 14 amino acids. Germline CDR1 and CDR2: MDHEN and SYDVKM. V was trimmed by 6 bases and J by 2 bases, leaving 14 bases between them. This TCR was recovered from a man aged 25 to 45 in good health. Sequenced material: blood. The rearrangement joins TRBV28 to TRBJ2-7; tentative D call: TRBD2 (6 bases). The CDR3 protein is CASSRFGGPYEQYF. The CDR3 coding sequence is TGTGCCAGCAGCAGGTTCGGGGGTCCCTACGAGCAGTACTTC.